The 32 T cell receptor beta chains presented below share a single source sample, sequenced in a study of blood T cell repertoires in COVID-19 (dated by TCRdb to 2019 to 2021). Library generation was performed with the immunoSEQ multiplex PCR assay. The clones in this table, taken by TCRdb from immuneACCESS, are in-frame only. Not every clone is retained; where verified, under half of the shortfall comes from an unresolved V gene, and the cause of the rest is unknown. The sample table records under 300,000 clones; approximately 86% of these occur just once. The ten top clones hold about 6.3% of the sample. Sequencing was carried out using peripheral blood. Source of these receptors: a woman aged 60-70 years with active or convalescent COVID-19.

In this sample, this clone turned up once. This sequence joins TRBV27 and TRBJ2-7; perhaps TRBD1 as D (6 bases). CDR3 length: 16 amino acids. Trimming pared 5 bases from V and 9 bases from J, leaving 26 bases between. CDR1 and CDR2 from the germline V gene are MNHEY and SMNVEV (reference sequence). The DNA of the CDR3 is TGTGCCAGCAGTCCTAACTCCAATCTTGGACAGTCTGGGCAGTACTTC. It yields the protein CASSPNSNLGQSGQYF.

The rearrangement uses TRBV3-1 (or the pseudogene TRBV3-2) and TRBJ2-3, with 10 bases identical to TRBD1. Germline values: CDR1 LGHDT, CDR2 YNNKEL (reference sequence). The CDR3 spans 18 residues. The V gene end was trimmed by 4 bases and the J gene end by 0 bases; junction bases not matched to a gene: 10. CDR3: CASSRGPGQGFSTDTQYF. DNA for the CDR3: TGTGCCAGCAGCCGGGGGCCGGGACAGGGGTTTAGCACAGATACGCAGTATTTT.

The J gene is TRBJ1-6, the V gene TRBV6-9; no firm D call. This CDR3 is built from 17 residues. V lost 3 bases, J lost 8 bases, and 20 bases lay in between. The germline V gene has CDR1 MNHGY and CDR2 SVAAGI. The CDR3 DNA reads TGTGCCAGCAGTTACCCGCTGGAGGAGTTAACCCATTCACCCCTCCACTTT. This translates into CASSYPLEELTHSPLHF.

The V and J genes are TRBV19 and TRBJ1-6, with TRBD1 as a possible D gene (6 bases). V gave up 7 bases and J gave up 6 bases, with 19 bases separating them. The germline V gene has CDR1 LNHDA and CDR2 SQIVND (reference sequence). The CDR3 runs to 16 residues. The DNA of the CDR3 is TGTGCCAGTACTAAAACGACGGGACACCCTAATTCACCCCTCCACTTT. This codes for CASTKTTGHPNSPLHF.

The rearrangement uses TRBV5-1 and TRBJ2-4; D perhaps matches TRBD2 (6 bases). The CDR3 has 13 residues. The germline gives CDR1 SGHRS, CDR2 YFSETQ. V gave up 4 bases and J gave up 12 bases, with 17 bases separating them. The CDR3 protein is CASSPRDGVSQYF. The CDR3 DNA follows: TGCGCCAGCAGCCCGCGGGACGGGGTGAGTCAGTACTTC.

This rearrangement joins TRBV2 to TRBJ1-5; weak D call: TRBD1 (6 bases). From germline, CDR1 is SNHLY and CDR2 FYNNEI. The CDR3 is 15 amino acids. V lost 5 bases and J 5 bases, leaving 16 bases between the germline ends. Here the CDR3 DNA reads TGTGCCAGCAGTAAAGAGGCAGGGGAACATCAGCCCCAGCATTTT. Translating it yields CASSKEAGEHQPQHF.

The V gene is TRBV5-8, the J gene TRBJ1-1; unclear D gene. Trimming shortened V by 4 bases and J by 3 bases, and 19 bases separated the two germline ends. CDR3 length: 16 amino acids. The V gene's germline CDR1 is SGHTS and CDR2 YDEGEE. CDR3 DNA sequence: TGTGCCAGCAGCCCTAATCTAGGGAGGGCCTACACTGAAGCTTTCTTT. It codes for CASSPNLGRAYTEAFF. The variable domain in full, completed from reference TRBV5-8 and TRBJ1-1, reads EAGVTQSPTHLIKTRGQQATLRCSPISGHTSVYWYQQALGLGLQFLLWYDEGEERNRGNFPPRFSGRQFPNYSSELNVNALELEDSALYLCASSPNLGRAYTEAFFGQGTRLTVV.

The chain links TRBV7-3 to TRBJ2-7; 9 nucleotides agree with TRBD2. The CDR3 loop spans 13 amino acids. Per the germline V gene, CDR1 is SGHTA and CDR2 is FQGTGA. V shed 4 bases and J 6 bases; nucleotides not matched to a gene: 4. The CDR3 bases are TGTGCCAGCAGCTCCATAGCGGGAGCCGAGCAGTACTTC. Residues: CASSSIAGAEQYF.

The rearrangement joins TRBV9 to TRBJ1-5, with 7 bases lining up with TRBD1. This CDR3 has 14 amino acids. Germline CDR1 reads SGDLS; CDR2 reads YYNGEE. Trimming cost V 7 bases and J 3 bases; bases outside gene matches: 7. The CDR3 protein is CASVEDRNNQPQHF. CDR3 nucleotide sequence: TGTGCCAGCGTGGAGGACAGGAACAATCAGCCCCAGCATTTT.

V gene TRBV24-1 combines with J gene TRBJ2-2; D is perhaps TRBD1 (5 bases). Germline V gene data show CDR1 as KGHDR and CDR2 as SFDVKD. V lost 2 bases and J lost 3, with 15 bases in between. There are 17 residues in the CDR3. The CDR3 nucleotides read TGTGCCACCAGTGATTCGCTCCCCCAAGGGGACACCGGGGAGCTGTTTTTT. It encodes CATSDSLPQGDTGELFF.

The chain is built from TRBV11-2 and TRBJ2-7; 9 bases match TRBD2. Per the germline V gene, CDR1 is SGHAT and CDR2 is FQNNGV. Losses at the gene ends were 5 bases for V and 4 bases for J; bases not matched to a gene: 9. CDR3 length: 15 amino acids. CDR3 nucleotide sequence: TGTGCCAGCAGCCTGGGGGGACTAGCCCATTACGAGCAGTACTTC. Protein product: CASSLGGLAHYEQYF. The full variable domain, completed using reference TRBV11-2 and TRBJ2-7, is EAGVAQSPRYKIIEKRQSVAFWCNPISGHATLYWYQQILGQGPKLLIQFQNNGVVDDSQLPKDRFSAERLKGVDSTLKIQPAKLEDSAVYLCASSLGGLAHYEQYFGPGTRLTVT.

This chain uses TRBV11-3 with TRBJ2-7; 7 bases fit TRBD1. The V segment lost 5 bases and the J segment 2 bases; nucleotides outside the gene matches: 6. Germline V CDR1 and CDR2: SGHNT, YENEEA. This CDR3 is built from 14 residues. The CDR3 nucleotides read TGTGCCAGCAGCCGACAGGGTAGCCCCTACGAGCAGTACTTC. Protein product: CASSRQGSPYEQYF.

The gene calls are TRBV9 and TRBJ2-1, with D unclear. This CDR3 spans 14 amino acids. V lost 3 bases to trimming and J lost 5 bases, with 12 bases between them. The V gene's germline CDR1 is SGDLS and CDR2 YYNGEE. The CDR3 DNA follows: TGTGCCAGCAGCGCACGAGAAGTAAACAATGAGCAGTTCTTC. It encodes CASSAREVNNEQFF.

CDR3 sequence (DNA): TGTGCCAGCAGTGAAATGGAGAACACCTTCTATGGCTACACCTTC. Residues: CASSEMENTFYGYTF. The V and J genes are TRBV6-1 and TRBJ1-2; the D is unclear. Germline assignment: CDR1 MNHNS and CDR2 SASEGT. V was shortened by 2 bases and J by 4 bases, with 14 bases between the two germline ends. There are 15 residues in the CDR3.

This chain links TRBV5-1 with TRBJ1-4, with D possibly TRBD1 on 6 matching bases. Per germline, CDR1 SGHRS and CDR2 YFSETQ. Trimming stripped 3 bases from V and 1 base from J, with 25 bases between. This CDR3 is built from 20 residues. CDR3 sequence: CASSSDFTPQGTGTNEKLFF. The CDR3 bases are TGCGCCAGCAGCTCCGACTTCACCCCACAGGGTACCGGAACTAATGAAAAACTGTTTTTT.

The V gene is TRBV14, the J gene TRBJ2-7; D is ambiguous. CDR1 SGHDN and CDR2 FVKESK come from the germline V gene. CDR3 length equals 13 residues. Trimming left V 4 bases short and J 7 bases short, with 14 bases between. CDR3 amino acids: CASSPAKVGEQYF. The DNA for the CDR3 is TGTGCCAGCAGCCCTGCTAAGGTCGGGGAGCAGTACTTC.

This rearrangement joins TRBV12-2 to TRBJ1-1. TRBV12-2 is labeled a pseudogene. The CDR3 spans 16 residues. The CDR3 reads CASRHGGDRMNTEAFF. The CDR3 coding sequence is TGTGCAAGTCGCCACGGGGGGGACAGAATGAACACTGAAGCTTTCTTT.

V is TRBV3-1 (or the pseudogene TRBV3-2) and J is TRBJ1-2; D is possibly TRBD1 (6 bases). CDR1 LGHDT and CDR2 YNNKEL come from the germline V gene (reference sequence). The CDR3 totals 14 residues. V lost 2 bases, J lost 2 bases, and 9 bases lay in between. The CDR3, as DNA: TGTGCCAGCAGCCAACAGGGGATGAACTATGGCTACACCTTC. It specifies CASSQQGMNYGYTF.

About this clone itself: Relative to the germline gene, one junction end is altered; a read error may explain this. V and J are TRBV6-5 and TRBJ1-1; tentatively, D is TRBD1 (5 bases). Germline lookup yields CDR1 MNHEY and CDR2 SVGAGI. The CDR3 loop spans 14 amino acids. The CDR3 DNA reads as TGTGCCAGCAGTTACCGGGGGGATTACACGGAAGCTTTCTTT. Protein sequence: CASSYRGDYTEAFF.

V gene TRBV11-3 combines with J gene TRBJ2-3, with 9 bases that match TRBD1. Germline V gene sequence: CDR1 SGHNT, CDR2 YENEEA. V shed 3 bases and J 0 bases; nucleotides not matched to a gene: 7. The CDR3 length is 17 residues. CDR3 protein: CASSLRHRGPSTDTQYF. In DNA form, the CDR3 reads TGTGCCAGCAGCTTGCGGCACAGGGGGCCGAGCACAGATACGCAGTATTTT.

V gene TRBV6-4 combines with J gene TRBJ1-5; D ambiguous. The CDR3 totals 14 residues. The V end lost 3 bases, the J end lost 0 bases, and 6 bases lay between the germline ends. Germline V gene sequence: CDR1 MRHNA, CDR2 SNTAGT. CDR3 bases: TGTGCCAGCAGTGAGGAGTATAGCAATCAGCCCCAGCATTTT. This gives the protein CASSEEYSNQPQHF.

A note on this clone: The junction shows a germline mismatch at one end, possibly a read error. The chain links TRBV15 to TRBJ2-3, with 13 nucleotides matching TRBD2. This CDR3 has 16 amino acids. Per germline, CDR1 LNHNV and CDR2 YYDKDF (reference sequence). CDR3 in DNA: TGTGCCACCAGCCTCGGACTAGCGGGGGACACAGAGACGCAGTATTTT. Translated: CATSLGLAGDTETQYF.

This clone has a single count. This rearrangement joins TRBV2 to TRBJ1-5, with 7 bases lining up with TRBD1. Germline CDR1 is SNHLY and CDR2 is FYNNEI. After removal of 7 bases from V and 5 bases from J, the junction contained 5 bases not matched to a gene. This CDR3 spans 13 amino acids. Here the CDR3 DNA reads TGTGCCAGCACCACTGACAGGGATCAGCCCCAGCATTTT. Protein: CASTTDRDQPQHF.

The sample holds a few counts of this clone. The CDR3 nucleotides read TGCGCCAGCAGCCAAGAGGTAGCCGGGACAGGGTCTCAGAAACTGTTTTTT. It specifies CASSQEVAGTGSQKLFF. The chain employs TRBV4-1 and TRBJ1-4, with 9 bases fitting TRBD1. The CDR3 consists of 17 residues. V trimming: 0 bases; J trimming: 11 bases; junction bases outside the gene matches: 13. Germline V lookup: CDR1 MGHRA, CDR2 YSYEKL.

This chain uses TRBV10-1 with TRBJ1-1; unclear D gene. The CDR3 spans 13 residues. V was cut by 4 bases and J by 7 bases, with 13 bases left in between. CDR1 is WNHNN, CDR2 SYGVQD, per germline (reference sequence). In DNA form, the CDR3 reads TGCGCCAGCAGTGGGCCGTCGGGTAATGAAGCTTTCTTT. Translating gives CASSGPSGNEAFF.

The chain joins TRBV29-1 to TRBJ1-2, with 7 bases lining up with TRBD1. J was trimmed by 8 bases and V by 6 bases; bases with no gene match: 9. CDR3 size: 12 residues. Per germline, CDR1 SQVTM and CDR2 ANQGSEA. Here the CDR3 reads CSVQQGIVGYTF. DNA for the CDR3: TGCAGCGTACAACAGGGGATCGTCGGCTACACCTTC.

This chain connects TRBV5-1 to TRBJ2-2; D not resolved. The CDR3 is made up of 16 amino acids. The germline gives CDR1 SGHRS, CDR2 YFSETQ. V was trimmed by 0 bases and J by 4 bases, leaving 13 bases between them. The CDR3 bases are TGCGCCAGCAGCTTGGGACTTCGAGACGGCACCGGGGAGCTGTTTTTT. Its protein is CASSLGLRDGTGELFF. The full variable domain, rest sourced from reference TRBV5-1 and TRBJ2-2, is KAGVTQTPRYLIKTRGQQVTLSCSPISGHRSVSWYQQTPGQGLQFLFEYFSETQRNKGNFPGRFSGRQFSNSRSEMNVSTLELGDSALYLCASSLGLRDGTGELFFGEGSRLTVL.

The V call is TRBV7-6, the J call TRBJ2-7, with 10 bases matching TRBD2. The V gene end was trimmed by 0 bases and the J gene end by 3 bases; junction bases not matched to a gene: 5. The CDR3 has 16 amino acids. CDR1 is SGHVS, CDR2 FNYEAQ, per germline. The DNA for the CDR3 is TGTGCCAGCAGCTTAGCACTAGCGGGATCGATCTACGAGCAGTACTTC. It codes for CASSLALAGSIYEQYF. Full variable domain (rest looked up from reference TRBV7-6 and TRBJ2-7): GAGVSQSPRYKVTKRGQDVALRCDPISGHVSLYWYRQALGQGPEFLTYFNYEAQQDKSGLPNDRFSAERPEGSISTLTIQRTEQRDSAMYRCASSLALAGSIYEQYFGPGTRLTVT.

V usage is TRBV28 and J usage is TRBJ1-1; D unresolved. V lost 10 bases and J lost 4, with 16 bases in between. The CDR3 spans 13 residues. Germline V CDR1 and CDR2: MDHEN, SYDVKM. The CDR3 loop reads CATLSGFVTEAFF. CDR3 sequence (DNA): TGTGCCACCCTCTCGGGGTTCGTCACTGAAGCTTTCTTT.

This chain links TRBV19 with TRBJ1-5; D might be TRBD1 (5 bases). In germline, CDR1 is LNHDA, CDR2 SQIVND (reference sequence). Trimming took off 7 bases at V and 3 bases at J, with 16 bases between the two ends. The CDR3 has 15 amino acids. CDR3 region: CASNFGGGNNQPQHF. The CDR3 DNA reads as TGTGCCAGTAACTTCGGGGGGGGAAACAATCAGCCCCAGCATTTT.

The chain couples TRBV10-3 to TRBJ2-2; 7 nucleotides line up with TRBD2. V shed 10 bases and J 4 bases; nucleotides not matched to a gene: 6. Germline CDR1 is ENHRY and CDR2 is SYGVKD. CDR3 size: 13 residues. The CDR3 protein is CATRDYSTGELFF. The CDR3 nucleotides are TGTGCCACCCGGGACTACAGCACCGGGGAGCTGTTTTTT.

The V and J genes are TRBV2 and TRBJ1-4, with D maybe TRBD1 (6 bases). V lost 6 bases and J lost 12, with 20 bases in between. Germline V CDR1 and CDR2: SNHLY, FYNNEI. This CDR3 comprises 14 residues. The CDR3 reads CASRQGSGLGELFF. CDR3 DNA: TGTGCCAGCAGACAGGGCTCAGGTCTGGGGGAACTGTTTTTT.